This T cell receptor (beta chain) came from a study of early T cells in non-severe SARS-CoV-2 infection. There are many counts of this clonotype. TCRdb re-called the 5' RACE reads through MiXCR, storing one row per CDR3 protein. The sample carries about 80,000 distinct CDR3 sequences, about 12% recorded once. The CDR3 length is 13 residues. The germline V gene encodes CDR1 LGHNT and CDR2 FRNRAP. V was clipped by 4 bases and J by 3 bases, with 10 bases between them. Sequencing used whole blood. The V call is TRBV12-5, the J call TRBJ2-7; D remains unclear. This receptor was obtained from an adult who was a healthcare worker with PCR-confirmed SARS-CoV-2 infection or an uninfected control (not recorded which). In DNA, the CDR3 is TGTGCTAGTGGTTCGGCTCGCGGCTACGAGCAGTACTTC. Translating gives CASGSARGYEQYF. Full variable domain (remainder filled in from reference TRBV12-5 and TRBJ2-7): DARVTQTPRHKVTEMGQEVTMRCQPILGHNTVFWYRQTMMQGLELLAYFRNRAPLDDSGMPKDRFSAEMPDATLATLKIQPSEPRDSAVYFCASGSARGYEQYFGPGTRLTVT.